The sample holds a few counts of the clone carrying this T cell receptor (beta chain). Sample-barcoded 5' priming and a J-beta primer mix drove a second PCR of about 7 to 12 cycles. All cDNA molecules were each tagged by a template-switch adaptor with 12 random nucleotides. In TCRdb, the 5' RACE reads were re-called with MiXCR into one record per CDR3 protein. Among 1,100,000 or so distinct CDR3 sequences, 45% were seen once, and the ten largest hold 18%. This sample is part of a study of blood T cells in healthy people across ages. It was around 10 milliliters of peripheral blood that were drawn from each donor. Germline assignment: CDR1 DFQATT and CDR2 SNEGSKA (reference sequence). The V end lost 4 bases, the J end lost 5 bases, and 15 bases lay between the germline ends. CDR3 length: 13 amino acids.

The gene calls are TRBV20-1 and TRBJ2-7; D may be TRBD1 or TRBD2 (5 bases each). The sequence was collected from a woman aged 55 to 70 in good health. The sample taken for sequencing was blood. The CDR3 DNA is TGCAGTGCTATAGAGGGGCTGCTGGACGAGCAGTACTTC. This encodes CSAIEGLLDEQYF.